Below are 22 T cell receptor beta chains sequenced from a single sample in a study of CD8 T cells in ankylosing spondylitis. TCRdb analysed the 5' RACE reads with MiXCR anew, one entry per CDR3 protein. The sample contains around 130,000 distinct CDR3 sequences, 7% of which appear only once. Sequencing input: blood, either unsorted or a sorted T cell fraction (not recorded which). The receptors were gathered from a male donor with ankylosing spondylitis or in good health (not recorded which).

This clonotype has ten or more counts. This sequence joins TRBV20-1 and TRBJ2-3; TRBD1 or TRBD2 may be the D gene (5 bases each). V was pared by 6 bases and J by 0 bases, with 10 bases between. This CDR3 has 13 amino acids. Germline CDR1 DFQATT, CDR2 SNEGSKA (reference sequence). CDR3 nucleotide sequence: TGCAGTGCCCTGGGACCCAGCACAGATACGCAGTATTTT. It encodes CSALGPSTDTQYF.

This clonotype was detected many times. The rearrangement joins TRBV7-2 to TRBJ2-2, with D possibly matching TRBD2 (6 bases). The germline V and J ends were trimmed by 6 bases and 4 bases, with 15 bases remaining between them. CDR3 length: 15 residues. Looked up from germline, CDR1 is SGHTA and CDR2 is FQGNSA. CDR3 DNA: TGTGCCAGCAGTCCGTTCGCCGGGGGCACCGGGGAGCTGTTTTTT. Translated: CASSPFAGGTGELFF.

This clonotype was observed at least ten times. The chain combines TRBV12-3 or TRBV12-4 with TRBJ1-1, with D perhaps matching TRBD1 (5 bases). CDR3 length equals 13 residues. V shed 3 bases and J shed 1 base, with 6 bases lying between them. The CDR3 nucleotides read TGTGCCAGCAGTTTGACAGCGAACACTGAAGCTTTCTTT. It codes for CASSLTANTEAFF.

This clonotype appeared many times. The rearrangement joins TRBV11-2 to TRBJ2-3, with D perhaps given as TRBD1 or TRBD2 (5 bases each). The germline gives CDR1 SGHAT, CDR2 FQNNGV. There are 15 residues in the CDR3. V lost 0 bases to trimming and J lost 4 bases, with 11 bases between them. The CDR3 loop is CASSLDWGMADTQYF. DNA of the CDR3: TGTGCCAGCAGCTTAGACTGGGGGATGGCAGATACGCAGTATTTT.

V usage is TRBV18 and J usage is TRBJ2-7; D remains unclear. Trimming took 0 bases from V and 6 from J, leaving 6 bases between them. This CDR3 is built from 12 residues. From germline, CDR1 is KGHSH and CDR2 LQKENI. CDR3 region: CASSPPGGEQYF. In DNA, the CDR3 is TGTGCCAGCTCACCACCGGGTGGCGAGCAGTACTTC.

This clonotype was observed many times. The chain combines TRBV20-1 with TRBJ2-1; D unclear. This CDR3 spans 13 amino acids. The V and J ends lost 5 bases and 11 bases respectively, with 19 bases between them. Germline V gene lookup returns CDR1 DFQATT and CDR2 SNEGSKA (reference sequence). CDR3 residues: CSAQDGVDLKQFF. The DNA for the CDR3 is TGCAGTGCTCAGGATGGTGTCGACTTAAAGCAGTTCTTC.

This clonotype was observed at least ten times. The genes are TRBV20-1 and TRBJ2-6; TRBD1 is a possible D gene (6 bases). CDR1 and CDR2 (germline): DFQATT, SNEGSKA (reference sequence). The germline V and J ends were trimmed by 0 bases and 0 bases, with 15 bases remaining between them. This CDR3 is 18 amino acids long. CDR3 protein: CSARDQGIRVSGANVLTF. DNA for the CDR3: TGCAGTGCTAGAGACCAGGGGATAAGAGTCTCTGGGGCCAACGTCCTGACTTTC.

This clonotype has at least ten counts. The genes are TRBV18 and TRBJ1-5, with D possibly being TRBD1 (5 bases). This CDR3 contains 14 residues. The germline gives CDR1 KGHSH, CDR2 LQKENI. V lost 6 bases and J 1 base, leaving 10 bases between the germline ends. CDR3 residues: CASSPQGSNQPQHF. CDR3 in DNA: TGTGCCAGCTCCCCTCAGGGAAGCAATCAGCCCCAGCATTTT.

This clonotype has a count of ten or more. The rearrangement links TRBV18 to TRBJ1-2, with D unclear. The CDR3 is 16 amino acids. The germline V gene encodes CDR1 KGHSH and CDR2 LQKENI. V lost 1 base and J lost 6, with 18 bases in between. The CDR3 bases are TGTGCCAGCTCACCACTCGTCGCACGACGGTTGAATGGCTACACCTTC. Protein product: CASSPLVARRLNGYTF.

This clonotype was counted at least ten times. The CDR3 DNA sequence: TGCAGTGCCGTGGAGCCTCAAGACAGGTTCCCCTACGAGCAGTACTTC. Its protein is CSAVEPQDRFPYEQYF. J is TRBJ2-7 and V is TRBV20-1; a possible D gene is TRBD1 (6 bases). This CDR3 contains 16 residues. V shed 6 bases and J shed 2 bases, with 23 bases lying between them. Germline loops: CDR1 DFQATT, CDR2 SNEGSKA (reference sequence).

The chain employs TRBV5-4 and TRBJ2-1; 11 nucleotides line up with TRBD2. The CDR3 has 14 residues. With 7 bases clipped from V and 3 bases from J, the junction kept 3 bases outside the gene matches. The germline gives CDR1 SGHNT, CDR2 YYREEE (reference sequence). DNA for the CDR3: TGTGCCAGCCTAGCGGGGGGCGACTACAATGAGCAGTTCTTC. Residues: CASLAGGDYNEQFF.

This clonotype was seen at least ten times. The chain links TRBV2 to TRBJ2-3; TRBD2 is a possible D gene (6 bases). The CDR3 sequence is 14 residues long. V was clipped by 3 bases and J by 5 bases, with 12 bases between them. The germline V gene has CDR1 SNHLY and CDR2 FYNNEI. The CDR3 DNA sequence: TGTGCCAGCAGTGAGGAGGGGTTGGGAGATACGCAGTATTTT. Its translation is CASSEEGLGDTQYF.

This clonotype was recorded many times. CDR3 protein: CASSLAGWEQYF. For the CDR3, the DNA is TGTGCCAGCAGCTTAGCCGGGTGGGAGCAGTACTTC. The rearrangement links TRBV7-2 to TRBJ2-7; D unclear. Germline CDR1 is SGHTA and CDR2 is FQGNSA. Between the trimmed V and J ends, which lost 0 bases and 7 bases, there was a span of 7 bases. The length of the CDR3 is 12 residues.

This clonotype was detected many times. J is TRBJ2-3 and V is TRBV6-1, with D unresolved. The CDR3 spans 16 residues. V lost 6 bases and J 2 bases, leaving 18 bases between the germline ends. The germline V gene has CDR1 MNHNS and CDR2 SASEGT. This chain's CDR3 is CASSPSAQSVTDTQYF. Here the CDR3 DNA reads TGTGCCAGCAGCCCTTCCGCCCAGAGCGTCACAGATACGCAGTATTTT.

This clonotype was detected ten times or more. The rearrangement links TRBV29-1 to TRBJ2-3; D not resolved. The ends were cut back, 1 base at V and 4 bases at J, with 6 bases in the middle. Germline assignment: CDR1 SQVTM and CDR2 ANQGSEA. The CDR3 extends over 12 amino acids. CDR3 bases: TGCAGCGTTGAAGCGTCGTCAGATACGCAGTATTTT. It yields the protein CSVEASSDTQYF.

The chain joins TRBV9 to TRBJ2-1; unclear D gene. The germline V gene encodes CDR1 SGDLS and CDR2 YYNGEE. The CDR3 covers 14 residues. The V and J ends lost 4 bases and 0 bases respectively, with 8 bases between them. CDR3 in amino acids: CASSSPGSYNEQFF. CDR3 DNA sequence: TGTGCCAGCAGCTCCCCGGGCTCCTACAATGAGCAGTTCTTC.

In this sample, this clonotype turned up many times. The J gene is TRBJ1-2, the V gene TRBV6-5, with 7 bases fitting TRBD1. V dropped 6 bases and J dropped 5; count of bases not matched to a gene: 3. Germline assignment: CDR1 MNHEY and CDR2 SVGAGI. The CDR3 totals 12 residues. Here the CDR3 reads CASSRDRYGYTF. DNA of the CDR3: TGTGCCAGCAGCCGGGACAGATATGGCTACACCTTC.

This clonotype was seen at least ten times. This rearrangement joins TRBV5-1 to TRBJ2-1, with D unclear. There are 13 residues in the CDR3. The V end lost 3 bases, the J end lost 8 bases, and 12 bases lay between the germline ends. The germline CDR1 and CDR2 sequences are SGHRS and YFSETQ. CDR3 DNA: TGCGCCAGCAGCTCTCTTGGGTACGATGAGCAGTTCTTC. Protein: CASSSLGYDEQFF.

This clonotype was recorded at least ten times. CDR3 bases: TGTGCCAGCAGTTCCCGTAACCGCAATCAGCCCCAGCATTTT. The encoded protein is CASSSRNRNQPQHF. This sequence joins TRBV12-3 or TRBV12-4 and TRBJ1-5; D unclear. The V gene lost 4 bases and the J gene lost 2 bases, with 9 bases spanning the gap. The CDR3 length is 14 residues.

This clonotype was observed many times. The V gene is TRBV25-1, the J gene TRBJ1-2, with 7 bases that match TRBD1. The germline gives CDR1 MGHDK, CDR2 SYGVNS. V shed 4 bases and J 4 bases; nucleotides not matched to a gene: 3. The CDR3 totals 13 residues. The CDR3 nucleotides are TGTGCCAGCAGTGGGGGACAGAGCTATGGCTACACCTTC. Its translation: CASSGGQSYGYTF.

About this clonotype itself: This may be a read error: a much more frequent sequence differs by one nucleotide. V gene TRBV25-1 combines with J gene TRBJ2-7; 7 positions match TRBD1. From germline, CDR1 is MGHDK and CDR2 SYGVNS. The CDR3 sequence is 15 residues long. The V and J ends lost 5 bases and 0 bases, in that order; junction bases with no gene match: 7. This CDR3 reads CASSNTGALSYEQYF. The CDR3 nucleotides read TGTGCCAGCAGTAACACAGGGGCCCTCTCCTACGAGCAGTACTTC.

This clonotype was recorded at least ten times. V is TRBV5-1 and J is TRBJ2-2, with D perhaps TRBD1 (6 bases). CDR1 is SGHRS and CDR2 is YFSETQ in the germline V gene. Trimming removed 4 bases at V and 2 bases at J, with 9 bases between. The CDR3 loop spans 14 amino acids. This CDR3 is CASSTGQNTGELFF. CDR3 in DNA: TGCGCCAGCAGCACAGGGCAAAACACCGGGGAGCTGTTTTTT.